The 7 T cell receptor beta chains below all came from one sample that was sequenced in a study of neurological immune-mediated disorders. TCRdb re-derived calls from the 5' RACE reads in MiXCR, one entry per CDR3 protein. The sample holds about 21,000 distinct CDR3 sequences, approximately 15% seen once. Sequenced: CD8+ T cells from blood. These receptors originate from a woman in her late teens or twenties with multiple sclerosis.

This clonotype was seen at least ten times. The chain recombines TRBV6-5 with TRBJ2-2; D may match TRBD1 or TRBD2 (5 bases each). Germline V gene sequence: CDR1 MNHEY, CDR2 SVGAGI. V was pared by 5 bases and J by 1 base, with 11 bases between. The CDR3 sequence is 15 residues long. The CDR3 region is CASSALGENTGELFF. CDR3 nucleotide sequence: TGTGCCAGCAGTGCTCTGGGGGAGAACACCGGGGAGCTGTTTTTT.

This clonotype showed up many times. The V call is TRBV7-9, the J call TRBJ1-4; D ambiguous. Trimming stripped 8 bases from V and 0 bases from J, with 7 bases between. This CDR3 is built from 13 residues. The germline V gene encodes CDR1 SEHNR and CDR2 FQNEAQ (reference sequence). In DNA, the CDR3 is TGTGCCAGCGCATTTGCAACTAATGAAAAACTGTTTTTT. This codes for CASAFATNEKLFF.

In its sample, this clonotype was seen many times. The chain recombines TRBV5-1 with TRBJ2-7; D is perhaps TRBD2 (6 bases). The CDR3 is made up of 14 amino acids. Germline lookup yields CDR1 SGHRS and CDR2 YFSETQ. The V gene lost 4 bases and the J gene lost 1 base, with 12 bases spanning the gap. The CDR3 sequence: CASSPGLLSYEQYF. The CDR3, as DNA: TGCGCCAGCAGCCCGGGACTCCTGTCCTACGAGCAGTACTTC.

This clonotype has at least ten counts. The genes are TRBV9 and TRBJ2-3; a weak D match, TRBD2 (6 bases). Trimming left V 3 bases short and J 1 base short, with 15 bases between. The germline gives CDR1 SGDLS, CDR2 YYNGEE. This CDR3 is 16 amino acids long. CDR3 in amino acids: CASSGTGGAGTDTQYF. The CDR3 DNA is TGTGCCAGCAGCGGGACCGGCGGGGCGGGCACAGATACGCAGTATTTT.

The gene calls are TRBV6-2 or TRBV6-3 and TRBJ2-1; 12 positions match TRBD2. The CDR3 is 15 amino acids. V dropped 5 bases and J dropped 2; count of bases not matched to a gene: 1. Germline V CDR1 and CDR2: MNHEY, SVGEGT. The CDR3 bases are TGTGCCAGCAGTAGACTAGCGGGAGCCTACAATGAGCAGTTCTTC. It yields the protein CASSRLAGAYNEQFF.

CDR3 in DNA: TGTGCCAGCAGCCAAGTATCCAGGAGTAATAACTATGGCTACACCTTC. It translates to CASSQVSRSNNYGYTF. The chain combines TRBV4-2 with TRBJ1-2, with D hard to call. The V end was cut by 1 base, the J end by 1 base, with 13 bases between. The CDR3 has 16 amino acids. CDR1 LGHNA and CDR2 YNFKEQ come from the germline V gene.

Worth noting for this clonotype: No DNA is shown, since the ends of the CDR3 on it are uncertain; the CDR3 is the one TCRdb lists. V is TRBV14 and J is TRBJ1-1. The CDR3 length equals 21 residues, ends included. Germline V gene lookup returns CDR1 SGHDN and CDR2 FVKESK. The CDR3 reads CASRALYLCASSLGSGTEAFF.